This T cell receptor (beta chain) was sequenced during a study of blood T cell repertoires in COVID-19. Study summary: Samples came from the United States, Italy and Spain, spanning acute and convalescent COVID-19. The cDNA or gDNA used as material had been derived from T cells, B-cell-depleted T cells, or PBMCs.

This CDR3 contains 14 residues. Germline-derived CDR1 and CDR2 are LGHNA and YNFKEQ. Trimming took 5 bases from V and 1 from J; bases not matched to a gene: 1. Per the original data handling: Estimation of nucleated cell counts relied on the amplification of reference gene primers. Profiling relied on immunoSEQ multiplex PCR, and the TCRdb table lists in-frame clones only, not all of them. V, J and clone size were drawn from that table, and D and trimming were deduced from the DNA. The sample has 15,000 to 25,000 clones, around 74% seen once; the top ten hold roughly three fifths. The chain has TRBV4-2 and TRBJ2-3; 9 bases map to TRBD2. Material: peripheral blood. This clonotype originated in an older man with acute or convalescent COVID-19. Written as DNA, the CDR3 is TGTGCCAGCAGCTGGACTAGCGGCACAGATACGCAGTATTTT. Amino acids: CASSWTSGTDTQYF.